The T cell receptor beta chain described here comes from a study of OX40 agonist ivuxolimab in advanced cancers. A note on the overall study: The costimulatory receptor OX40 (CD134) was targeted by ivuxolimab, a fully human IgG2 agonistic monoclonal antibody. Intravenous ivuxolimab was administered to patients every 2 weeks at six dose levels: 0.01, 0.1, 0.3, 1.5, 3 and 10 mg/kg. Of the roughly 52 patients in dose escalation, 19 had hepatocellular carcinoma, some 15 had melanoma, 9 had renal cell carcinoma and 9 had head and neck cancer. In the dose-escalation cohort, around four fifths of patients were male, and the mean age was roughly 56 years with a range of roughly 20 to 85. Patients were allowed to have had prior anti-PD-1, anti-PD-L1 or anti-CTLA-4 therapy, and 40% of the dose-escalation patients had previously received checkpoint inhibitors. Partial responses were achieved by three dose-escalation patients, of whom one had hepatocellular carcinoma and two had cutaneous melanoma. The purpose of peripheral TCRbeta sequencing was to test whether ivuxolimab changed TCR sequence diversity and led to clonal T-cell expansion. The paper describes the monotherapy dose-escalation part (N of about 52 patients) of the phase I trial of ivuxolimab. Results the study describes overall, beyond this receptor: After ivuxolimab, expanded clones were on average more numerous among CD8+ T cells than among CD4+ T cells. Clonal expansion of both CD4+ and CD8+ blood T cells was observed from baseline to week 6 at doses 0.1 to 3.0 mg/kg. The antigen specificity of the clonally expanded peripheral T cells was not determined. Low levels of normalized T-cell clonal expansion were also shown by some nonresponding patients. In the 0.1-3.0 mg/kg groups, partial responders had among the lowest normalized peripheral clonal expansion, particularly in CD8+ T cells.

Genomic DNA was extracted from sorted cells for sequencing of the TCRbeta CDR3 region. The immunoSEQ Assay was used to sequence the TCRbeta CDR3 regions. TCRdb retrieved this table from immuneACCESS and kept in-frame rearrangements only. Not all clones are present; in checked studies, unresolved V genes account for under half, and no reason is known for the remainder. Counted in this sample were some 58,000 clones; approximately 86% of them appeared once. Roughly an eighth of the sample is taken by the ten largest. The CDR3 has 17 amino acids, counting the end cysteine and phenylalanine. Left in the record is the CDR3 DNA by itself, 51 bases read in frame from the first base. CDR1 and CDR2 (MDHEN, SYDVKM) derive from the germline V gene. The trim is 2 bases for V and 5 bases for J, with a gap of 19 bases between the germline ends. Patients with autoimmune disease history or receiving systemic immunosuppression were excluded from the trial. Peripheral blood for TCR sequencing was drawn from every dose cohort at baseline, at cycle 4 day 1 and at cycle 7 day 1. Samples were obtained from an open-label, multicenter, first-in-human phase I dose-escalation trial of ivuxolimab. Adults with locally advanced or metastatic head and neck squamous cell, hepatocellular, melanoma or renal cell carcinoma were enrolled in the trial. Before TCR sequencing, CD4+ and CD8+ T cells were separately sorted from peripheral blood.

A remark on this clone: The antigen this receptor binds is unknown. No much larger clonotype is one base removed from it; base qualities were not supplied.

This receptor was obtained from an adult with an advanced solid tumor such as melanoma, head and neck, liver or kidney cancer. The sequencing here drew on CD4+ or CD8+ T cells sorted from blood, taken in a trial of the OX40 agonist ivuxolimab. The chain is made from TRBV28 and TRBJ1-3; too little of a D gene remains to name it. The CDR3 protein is CASSLISPDQRRNTIYF. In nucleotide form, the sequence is TGTGCCAGCAGTTTAATAAGCCCGGACCAACGGCGAAACACCATATATTTT.